This is a list of T cell receptor beta chains from one sample in a study of blood T cell repertoires in COVID-19. Generated by immunoSEQ multiplex PCR, the TCRdb table keeps only in-frame clones and is missing some. Of about 80,000 clones in the sample, about 78% were seen once. Material: peripheral blood. Source of these receptors: a human donor in a cohort sampled during active COVID-19. The CDR3 runs from the conserved cysteine through the conserved F or W. The D gene is left open where the match is weak.

length	D	V	J	CDR3
16	TRBD2	TRBV11-3	TRBJ2-1	CASSFSGKSSYNEQFF
16	.	TRBV4-1	TRBJ1-1	CASSHSLGTLDTEAFF
14	TRBD1	TRBV9	TRBJ2-7	CASSAGTDPYEQYF
14	.	TRBV7-2	TRBJ1-5	CASSPDSADQPQHF
14	.	TRBV6-5	TRBJ2-2	CASSYSSNTGELFF
13	TRBD1	TRBV3-1/TRBV3-2	TRBJ1-2	CASSQERGRGYTF
15	.	TRBV6-1	TRBJ1-2	CASSELGSLNYGYTF
15	TRBD1	TRBV4-1	TRBJ1-1	CASSLWTGQNTEAFF
15	.	TRBV6-6	TRBJ2-6	CASSTWGAGANVLTF
15	.	TRBV5-6	TRBJ1-6	CASSLRQGSNSPLHF
15	.	TRBV6-2/TRBV6-3	TRBJ2-1	CASSSINTSYNEQFF
13	.	TRBV19	TRBJ2-1	CASRPGFPNEQFF
21	TRBD2	TRBV3-1/TRBV3-2	TRBJ2-2	CASSQEPGTSHGGVNTGELFF
17	TRBD2	TRBV4-1	TRBJ2-5	CASSQDPTVLAGETQYF
15	.	TRBV7-9	TRBJ1-1	CASSPGQILSLEAFF
14	.	TRBV6-5	TRBJ2-3	CASSYSNGADTQYF
14	TRBD1	TRBV12-5	TRBJ1-2	CASGPWDSPYGYTF
11	.	TRBV7-9	TRBJ2-3	CASSLGSTQYF
15	TRBD1	TRBV7-2	TRBJ1-6	CASSLLGQGDSPLHF
16	.	TRBV10-3	TRBJ2-6	CAISESWQGGANVLTF
15	.	TRBV5-1	TRBJ2-1	CASSLREAGYNEQFF
20	.	TRBV10-3	TRBJ1-1	CAISEPRPQQGRGMNTEAFF
19	TRBD1	TRBV7-8	TRBJ1-1	CASSLAGTGGVWVNTEAFF
15	TRBD1	TRBV9	TRBJ1-4	CASSVEGTANEKLFF
15	TRBD2	TRBV9	TRBJ2-1	CASSGTSGSRNEQFF
15	.	TRBV3-1/TRBV3-2	TRBJ1-5	CASSQVFGDGQPQHF
15	.	TRBV7-9	TRBJ1-3	CASSLGQFSGNTIYF
14	TRBD1	TRBV7-8	TRBJ1-1	CASGDRVMNTEAFF
13	TRBD1	TRBV7-2	TRBJ1-1	CASSEQGPTEAFF
13	TRBD1	TRBV28	TRBJ1-1	CASSPSGQIEAFF
16	TRBD1	TRBV11-2	TRBJ1-5	CASSFGDRGAGQPQHF
13	.	TRBV27	TRBJ2-7	CASSLNRVYEQYF
15	TRBD1	TRBV2	TRBJ2-1	CASSDPGQGNNEQFF
13	.	TRBV11-2	TRBJ1-2	CASSLGRAYGYTF
14	.	TRBV5-1	TRBJ2-7	CASSLAGFSYEQYF
13	.	TRBV29-1	TRBJ2-5	CSVGRGGMETQYF
13	.	TRBV19	TRBJ1-1	CASSSGMNTEAFF
15	TRBD1	TRBV24-1	TRBJ2-5	CATSDRDRGQETQYF
13	.	TRBV27	TRBJ1-3	CASSFNRGNTIYF
13	.	TRBV24-1	TRBJ2-2	CATEGVGTGELFF
16	TRBD2	TRBV5-1	TRBJ2-3	CASSTPLAGVSDTQYF
15	.	TRBV27	TRBJ1-5	CATTERAYSNQPQHF
11	.	TRBV12-3/TRBV12-4	TRBJ2-2	CASSSVGELFF
15	.	TRBV5-1	TRBJ1-1	CASSLDGGTNTEAFF
12	.	TRBV11-2	TRBJ1-1	CASKKGPTEAFF
15	.	TRBV5-1	TRBJ2-7	CASSPGRESSYEQYF
14	.	TRBV5-1	TRBJ1-1	CASRSGLRGTEAFF
15	TRBD2	TRBV7-6	TRBJ2-3	CASSLGDYRTDTQYF
15	TRBD2	TRBV7-2	TRBJ2-1	CASSLGTSGRDEQFF
14	TRBD1	TRBV3-1/TRBV3-2	TRBJ1-1	CASSSRQGNTEAFF
15	TRBD2	TRBV28	TRBJ2-3	CASSLLADHTDTQYF
11	TRBD1	TRBV12-3/TRBV12-4	TRBJ2-4	CASSLGTGKYF
19	.	TRBV29-1	TRBJ2-1	CSVEGVPLLMGGSYNEQFF
13	TRBD1	TRBV12-3/TRBV12-4	TRBJ1-1	CASSTDRGTEAFF
13	.	TRBV5-4	TRBJ1-1	CASSLRGSAEAFF
14	TRBD2	TRBV2	TRBJ2-3	CASRGGVSTDTQYF
15	.	TRBV15	TRBJ1-5	CATSRDRSSNQPQHF
15	TRBD2	TRBV27	TRBJ2-1	CASRAGTSAYNEQFF
15	.	TRBV7-9	TRBJ1-3	CASSLGAGGGNTIYF